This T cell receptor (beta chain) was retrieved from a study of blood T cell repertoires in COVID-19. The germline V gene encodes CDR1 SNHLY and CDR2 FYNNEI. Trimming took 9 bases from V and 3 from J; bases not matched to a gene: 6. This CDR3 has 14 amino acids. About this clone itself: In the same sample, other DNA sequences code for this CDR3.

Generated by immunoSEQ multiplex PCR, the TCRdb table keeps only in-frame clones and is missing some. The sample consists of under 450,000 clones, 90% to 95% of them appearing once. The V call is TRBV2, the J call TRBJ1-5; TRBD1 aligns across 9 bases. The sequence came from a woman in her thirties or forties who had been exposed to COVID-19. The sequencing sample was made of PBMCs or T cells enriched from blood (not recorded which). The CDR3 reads CASSGTGNNQPQHF. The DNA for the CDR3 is TGTGCCAGTTCCGGGACAGGGAACAATCAGCCCCAGCATTTT. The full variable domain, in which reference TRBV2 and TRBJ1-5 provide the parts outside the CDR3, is EPEVTQTPSHQVTQMGQEVILRCVPISNHLYFYWYRQILGQKVEFLVSFYNNEISEKSEIFDDQFSVERPDGSNFTLKIRSTKLEDSAMYFCASSGTGNNQPQHFGDGTRLSIL.